The source of this T cell receptor beta chain is a study of shared clonotypes between healthy human individuals. Study-wide results and limits: Exclusively blood specimens were collected; tissue repertoires likely differ.

This clone was seen ten or more times. Its target is unknown. This CDR3 contains 12 residues. CDR1 SEHNR and CDR2 FQNEAQ come from the germline V gene (reference sequence). With V trimmed by 4 bases and J by 10 bases, 6 bases remained unmatched. This table comes from immunoSEQ multiplex PCR, and its TCRdb copy is limited to in-frame clones, with some not included. The data show about 530,000 clones, with roughly 79% seen just once and around 13% held by the top ten. Sample: PBMCs. The sequence was collected from a woman aged 35 to 49 in good health. Some clones in this sample may be carry-over from other donors' samples. V is TRBV7-9 and J is TRBJ1-1; TRBD1 aligns across 7 bases. In DNA form, the CDR3 reads TGTGCCAGCAGCTACGGACAGGTGGGAGCTTTCTTT. Translation gives CASSYGQVGAFF.